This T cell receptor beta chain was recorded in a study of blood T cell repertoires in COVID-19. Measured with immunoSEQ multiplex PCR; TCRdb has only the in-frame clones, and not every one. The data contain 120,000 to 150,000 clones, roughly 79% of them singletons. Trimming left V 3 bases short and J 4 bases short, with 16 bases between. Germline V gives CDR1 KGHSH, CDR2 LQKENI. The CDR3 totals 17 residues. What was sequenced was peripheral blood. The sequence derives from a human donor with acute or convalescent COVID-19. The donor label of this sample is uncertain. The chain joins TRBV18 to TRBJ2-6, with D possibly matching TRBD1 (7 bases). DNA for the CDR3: TGTGCCAGCTCACCCCGGCAGGGGGGTCCCGGGGCCAACGTCCTGACTTTC. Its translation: CASSPRQGGPGANVLTF.